The 18 T cell receptor beta chains listed next were all sequenced from one sample in a study of shared clonotypes between healthy human individuals. Sequencing used immunoSEQ multiplex PCR; TCRdb keeps in-frame clones, though not all of them. The sample shows some 630,000 clones, around 96% of them seen only once. Naive CD8 cells were CD45RO-negative, positively selected for CCR7, excluding terminally differentiated effector memory CD45RA+ cells. The sample comprised naive CD8+ T cells sorted from blood. The receptors were sampled from a woman aged 30 to 39 in good health.

This chain joins TRBV4-2 and TRBJ2-7; the D gene could be TRBD1 or TRBD2 (5 bases each). The CDR3 runs to 15 residues. Trimming took 0 bases from V and 2 from J, leaving 11 bases between them. The V gene's germline CDR1 is LGHNA and CDR2 YNFKEQ. The CDR3 loop reads CASSQERDGTYEQYF. CDR3 DNA: TGTGCCAGCAGCCAAGAACGGGACGGGACCTACGAGCAGTACTTC.

The chain couples TRBV5-4 to TRBJ1-1; D is unresolved. V lost 2 bases and J 2 bases, leaving 22 bases between the germline ends. The CDR3 loop spans 18 amino acids. Germline V gene lookup returns CDR1 SGHNT and CDR2 YYREEE (reference sequence). The CDR3, as DNA: TGTGCCAGCAGCTTACCCCTAGTAGGGTCGGACCTAAACACTGAAGCTTTCTTT. Protein sequence: CASSLPLVGSDLNTEAFF.

This clone was seen a handful of times. This chain joins TRBV6-4 and TRBJ1-4; no clear D. V lost 6 bases and J lost 10, with 18 bases in between. The CDR3 extends over 14 amino acids. CDR1 and CDR2 (germline): MRHNA, SNTAGT. This chain's CDR3 is CASSWTKGVGKLFF. The DNA of the CDR3 is TGTGCCAGCAGCTGGACGAAGGGTGTCGGAAAACTGTTTTTT.

The chain employs TRBV11-2 and TRBJ2-3; D might be TRBD2 (5 bases). Germline V CDR1 and CDR2: SGHAT, FQNNGV. The CDR3 spans 16 residues. Trimming cost V 1 base and J 0 bases, with 11 bases left between them. In nucleotides, the CDR3 is TGTGCCAGCAGCTTAGGATATGAGGGAAGCACAGATACGCAGTATTTT. Translation: CASSLGYEGSTDTQYF.

The rearrangement uses TRBV4-2 and TRBJ2-7; the match to TRBD2 covers 11 bases. Germline V gene lookup returns CDR1 LGHNA and CDR2 YNFKEQ. V shed 3 bases, J shed 4 bases, and the junction held 8 bases outside the gene matches. This CDR3 spans 16 amino acids. The CDR3 sequence is CASSQGTSGLPYEQYF. DNA for the CDR3: TGTGCCAGCAGCCAGGGGACTAGCGGCCTCCCTTACGAGCAGTACTTC.

This chain joins TRBV7-9 and TRBJ2-4; D unclear. The CDR3 spans 13 residues. Germline V CDR1 and CDR2: SEHNR, FQNEAQ (reference sequence). Trimming removed 5 bases at V and 8 bases at J, with 13 bases between. Here the CDR3 DNA reads TGTGCCAGCAGCACCCTTAGAGTCGACATTCAGTACTTC. Residues: CASSTLRVDIQYF.

J is TRBJ1-2 and V is TRBV9, with D maybe TRBD1 (6 bases). V lost 3 bases and J lost 3, with 30 bases in between. CDR1 is SGDLS and CDR2 is YYNGEE in the germline V gene. This CDR3 region has 20 residues. CDR3 residues: CASSGMNSGVQGVYDYGYTF. The CDR3, as DNA: TGTGCCAGCAGCGGGATGAATTCGGGGGTACAGGGAGTCTACGACTATGGCTACACCTTC.

This CDR3 reads CASSRDISYEQYF. Written as DNA, the CDR3 is TGTGCCAGTAGCAGGGACATCTCCTACGAGCAGTACTTC. The chain has TRBV19 and TRBJ2-7; possible D gene TRBD1, 6 bases. The CDR3 extends over 13 amino acids. The germline gives CDR1 LNHDA, CDR2 SQIVND (reference sequence). V was clipped by 6 bases and J by 0 bases, with 9 bases between them. Based on the CDR3 plus reference TRBV19 and TRBJ2-7, the full variable domain is DGGITQSPKYLFRKEGQNVTLSCEQNLNHDAMYWYRQDPGQGLRLIYYSQIVNDFQKGDIAEGYSVSREKKESFPLTVTSAQKNPTAFYLCASSRDISYEQYFGPGTRLTVT.

The chain has TRBV9 and TRBJ1-5, with a possible D match to TRBD1 (5 bases). V lost 3 bases and J lost 0, with 10 bases in between. CDR1 is SGDLS and CDR2 is YYNGEE in the germline V gene. The CDR3 is 15 amino acids. The CDR3 coding sequence is TGTGCCAGCAGCGCCTGGGGGTATAGCAATCAGCCCCAGCATTTT. Translating gives CASSAWGYSNQPQHF.

Regarding this clone: The same CDR3 also results from other DNA sequences found in this sample. The chain couples TRBV7-6 to TRBJ2-7, with D tentatively TRBD1 or TRBD2 (5 bases each). CDR1 is SGHVS and CDR2 is FNYEAQ in the germline V gene. V was trimmed by 0 bases and J by 2 bases, leaving 8 bases between them. The CDR3 is 14 amino acids. Written as DNA, the CDR3 is TGTGCCAGCAGCTTAGCGGGGGAGACCTACGAGCAGTACTTC. The encoded protein is CASSLAGETYEQYF.

This sequence joins TRBV10-3 and TRBJ2-2; 10 positions agree with TRBD1. This CDR3 has 17 residues. CDR1 is ENHRY and CDR2 is SYGVKD in the germline V gene. The ends lost 10 bases at V and 4 bases at J; junction bases unmatched: 15. The CDR3 DNA reads as TGTGCCACCCGGACAGGGGGATTTTTGTGGAGCACCGGGGAGCTGTTTTTT. This gives the protein CATRTGGFLWSTGELFF.

The chain joins TRBV11-2 to TRBJ2-3, with D possibly being TRBD1 (6 bases). This CDR3 is 18 amino acids long. Germline CDR1 is SGHAT and CDR2 is FQNNGV. The V and J ends lost 5 bases and 3 bases respectively, with 24 bases between them. This CDR3 reads CASSLTLFQGLNTDTQYF. CDR3 coding DNA: TGTGCCAGCAGCCTAACGTTGTTTCAGGGGCTAAATACAGATACGCAGTATTTT.

The CDR3 bases are TGCGCCAGCAGCCGAGGGACTAGCGGGACTTACAATGAGCAGTTCTTC. As protein: CASSRGTSGTYNEQFF. The gene calls are TRBV4-1 and TRBJ2-1, with 13 bases matching TRBD2. CDR1 is MGHRA, CDR2 YSYEKL, per germline. With 4 bases clipped from V and 4 bases from J, the junction kept 4 bases outside the gene matches. CDR3 length: 16 amino acids.

This rearrangement joins TRBV5-6 to TRBJ1-5; the D gene is possibly TRBD1 (5 bases). The CDR3 covers 13 residues. Germline-derived CDR1 and CDR2 are SGHDT and YYEEEE. The V end lost 5 bases, the J end lost 11 bases, and 17 bases lay between the germline ends. CDR3: CASRSPAGLAQHF. As DNA, the CDR3 is TGTGCCAGCAGAAGTCCCGCAGGGCTGGCCCAGCATTTT. Looking up the rest from reference TRBV5-6 and TRBJ1-5 gives the full variable domain: DAGVTQSPTHLIKTRGQQVTLRCSPKSGHDTVSWYQQALGQGPQFIFQYYEEEERQRGNFPDRFSGHQFPNYSSELNVNALLLGDSALYLCASRSPAGLAQHFGDGTRLSIL.

The chain joins TRBV28 to TRBJ1-6; D unresolved. CDR3 length: 16 residues. V was trimmed by 4 bases and J by 3 bases, leaving 13 bases between them. From germline, CDR1 is MDHEN and CDR2 SYDVKM. CDR3 region: CASSWGSGIYNSPLHF. CDR3 coding DNA: TGTGCCAGCAGTTGGGGATCGGGTATCTATAATTCACCCCTCCACTTT.

To note about this clone: The same CDR3 also results from other DNA sequences found in this sample. The V gene is TRBV28, the J gene TRBJ2-1; 7 positions match TRBD2. The CDR3 consists of 13 residues. V gave up 6 bases and J gave up 3 bases; unmatched junction bases: 2. From germline, CDR1 is MDHEN and CDR2 SYDVKM. The CDR3 nucleotides read TGTGCCAGCAGCAGGGACTACTACAATGAGCAGTTCTTC. Protein: CASSRDYYNEQFF.

The chain is built from TRBV2 and TRBJ2-7; D remains ambiguous. This CDR3 spans 13 amino acids. Germline CDR1 SNHLY, CDR2 FYNNEI. Between the trimmed V and J ends, which lost 3 bases and 3 bases, there was a span of 9 bases. This CDR3 is CASSEVQSYEQYF. CDR3 coding DNA: TGTGCCAGCAGTGAGGTCCAGAGCTACGAGCAGTACTTC.

This clone was counted only a few times. The chain has TRBV28 and TRBJ1-1; D is unclear. The V and J ends lost 5 bases and 4 bases respectively, with 8 bases between them. Per germline, CDR1 MDHEN and CDR2 SYDVKM. This CDR3 has 12 amino acids. The CDR3 region has the DNA TGTGCCAGCAGTCTACGGGGCACTGAAGCTTTCTTT. It translates to CASSLRGTEAFF.